Each of the 25 T cell receptor beta chains below was sequenced from the same sample in a study of technical replicates of blood from a handful of donors. Assay: immunoSEQ multiplex PCR; the TCRdb copy retains only in-frame clones and omits some. The profile shows about 62,000 clones, 95% to 98% of them singletons. Sequencing used T cells isolated from PBMCs. These receptors were collected from a human donor in good health.

V usage is TRBV29-1 and J usage is TRBJ2-6, with D possibly being TRBD2 (5 bases). The CDR3 loop spans 16 amino acids. Germline CDR1 is SQVTM and CDR2 is ANQGSEA. V lost 3 bases, J lost 0 bases, and 12 bases lay in between. This chain's CDR3 is CSVEAGRSSGANVLTF. In nucleotides, the CDR3 is TGCAGCGTTGAGGCGGGCAGGTCCTCTGGGGCCAACGTCCTGACTTTC. Based on the CDR3 plus reference TRBV29-1 and TRBJ2-6, the full variable domain is SAVISQKPSRDICQRGTSLTIQCQVDSQVTMMFWYRQQPGQSLTLIATANQGSEATYESGFVIDKFPISRPNLTFSTLTVSNMSPEDSSIYLCSVEAGRSSGANVLTFGAGSRLTVL.

The gene calls are TRBV6-5 and TRBJ2-1; 10 nucleotides match TRBD2. Germline V gives CDR1 MNHEY, CDR2 SVGAGI. This CDR3 comprises 15 residues. With 4 bases clipped from V and 6 bases from J, the junction kept 6 bases outside the gene matches. This chain's CDR3 is CASSWLAGVSNEQFF. The DNA of the CDR3 is TGTGCCAGCAGTTGGCTAGCGGGAGTGTCCAATGAGCAGTTCTTC.

The CDR3 is CASSQDYSASTF. DNA for the CDR3: TGCGCCAGCAGCCAAGATTATTCCGCCAGCACCTTC. The V call is TRBV4-1, the J call TRBJ1-2; D uncertain. This CDR3 is 12 amino acids long. Trimming took 0 bases from V and 13 from J, leaving 12 bases between them. Germline-derived CDR1 and CDR2 are MGHRA and YSYEKL.

This sequence joins TRBV6-1 and TRBJ1-5; 8 bases agree with TRBD1. The CDR3 has 15 residues. Germline CDR1 MNHNS, CDR2 SASEGT. With V trimmed by 4 bases and J by 6 bases, 8 bases remained unmatched. The CDR3 DNA is TGTGCCAGCAGTGCCCACAGGGGGATGGTTCAGCCCCAGCATTTT. As protein: CASSAHRGMVQPQHF.

The chain combines TRBV9 with TRBJ2-6; D may be TRBD2 (6 bases). Trimming took 7 bases from V and 0 from J, leaving 14 bases between them. The CDR3 covers 16 residues. CDR1 and CDR2 from the germline V gene are SGDLS and YYNGEE. CDR3 coding DNA: TGTGCCAGCTCGGGGGTGGAAATCTCTGGGGCCAACGTCCTGACTTTC. Translated: CASSGVEISGANVLTF.

The chain couples TRBV6-5 to TRBJ2-7; D is possibly TRBD2 (6 bases). Germline V lookup: CDR1 MNHEY, CDR2 SVGAGI. V lost 6 bases and J 6 bases, leaving 15 bases between the germline ends. This CDR3 region has 13 residues. The CDR3 spells CASRAGTRTEQYF. The CDR3 coding sequence is TGTGCCAGCAGAGCGGGTACGAGGACCGAGCAGTACTTC.

The rearrangement uses TRBV4-2 and TRBJ2-7; 7 bases are a match to TRBD1. The CDR3 covers 17 residues. Germline-derived CDR1 and CDR2 are LGHNA and YNFKEQ. After removal of 3 bases from V and 4 bases from J, the junction contained 15 bases not matched to a gene. The CDR3 nucleotides read TGTGCCAGCAGCCAGACGCTCCAGACGGGACAGACTTACGAGCAGTACTTC. This gives the protein CASSQTLQTGQTYEQYF.

The rearrangement links TRBV14 to TRBJ1-2; D unclear. Germline loops: CDR1 SGHDN, CDR2 FVKESK. V was clipped by 3 bases and J by 4 bases, with 9 bases between them. This CDR3 contains 13 residues. The CDR3 here is CASSHGGSYGYTF. DNA for the CDR3: TGTGCCAGCAGCCATGGCGGCTCCTATGGCTACACCTTC.

The chain employs TRBV6-1 and TRBJ1-5; 7 nucleotides line up with TRBD1. The V gene's germline CDR1 is MNHNS and CDR2 SASEGT. This CDR3 spans 15 amino acids. V trimming: 8 bases; J trimming: 1 base; junction bases outside the gene matches: 8. The CDR3 nucleotides are TGTGCCAGCGCTTCAGGACAGGCAAGCAATCAGCCCCAGCATTTT. Its translation is CASASGQASNQPQHF.

The J gene is TRBJ2-3, the V gene TRBV7-9; D perhaps matches TRBD1 (5 bases). CDR3 length: 15 residues. Germline V gene sequence: CDR1 SEHNR, CDR2 FQNEAQ (reference sequence). Trimming pared 5 bases from V and 0 bases from J, leaving 12 bases between. CDR3 region: CASSPGPGSTDTQYF. The CDR3 nucleotides read TGTGCCAGCAGCCCTGGTCCAGGGAGCACAGATACGCAGTATTTT.

The rearrangement uses TRBV9 and TRBJ2-7; maybe TRBD2 (5 bases). Deletions cut 1 base from V and 7 bases from J, with 12 bases between. CDR3 size: 13 residues. Germline assignment: CDR1 SGDLS and CDR2 YYNGEE. CDR3 sequence: CASSVSGSAEQYF. CDR3 in DNA: TGTGCCAGCAGCGTATCGGGGTCAGCGGAGCAGTACTTC. Based on the CDR3 plus reference TRBV9 and TRBJ2-7, the full variable domain is DSGVTQTPKHLITATGQRVTLRCSPRSGDLSVYWYQQSLDQGLQFLIQYYNGEERAKGNILERFSAQQFPDLHSELNLSSLELGDSALYFCASSVSGSAEQYFGPGTRLTVT.

This chain connects TRBV7-8 to TRBJ1-2, with D possibly matching TRBD1 (5 bases). V lost 5 bases and J lost 4, with 20 bases in between. Germline V gene data show CDR1 as SGHVS and CDR2 as FQNEAQ. The CDR3 consists of 16 residues. CDR3 protein: CASSVSRVGDTYGYTF. The DNA for the CDR3 is TGTGCCAGCAGCGTTTCCAGGGTGGGCGACACCTATGGCTACACCTTC.

The CDR3 sequence: CASRLAGGVHTGELFF. CDR3 sequence (DNA): TGTGCCAGCAGGCTAGCGGGAGGGGTGCACACCGGGGAGCTGTTTTTT. This sequence joins TRBV28 and TRBJ2-2, with 12 bases lining up with TRBD2. The CDR3 length is 16 residues. V was pared by 6 bases and J by 3 bases, with 5 bases of the junction left unmatched. Germline loops: CDR1 MDHEN, CDR2 SYDVKM.

The chain links TRBV11-2 to TRBJ2-7; TRBD1 matches at 8 bases. V trimming: 1 base; J trimming: 6 bases; junction bases outside the gene matches: 5. Germline-derived CDR1 and CDR2 are SGHAT and FQNNGV. There are 14 residues in the CDR3. CDR3 coding DNA: TGTGCCAGCAGCTTAGCAGGGGGCATGGGCGAGCAGTACTTC. Its protein product is CASSLAGGMGEQYF.

The chain carries TRBV5-1 and TRBJ1-4; D unresolved. The germline V gene encodes CDR1 SGHRS and CDR2 YFSETQ. This CDR3 has 13 amino acids. The V end was cut by 5 bases, the J end by 10 bases, with 15 bases between. CDR3 sequence: CASSIGQDGKLFF. The CDR3, as DNA: TGCGCCAGCAGTATTGGCCAGGATGGAAAACTGTTTTTT.

This chain links TRBV27 with TRBJ1-6, with D maybe TRBD1 (5 bases). The CDR3 is 15 residues long. Germline V lookup: CDR1 MNHEY, CDR2 SMNVEV (reference sequence). Trimming removed 6 bases at V and 7 bases at J, with 16 bases between. The CDR3 here is CASSQPGLHNSPLHF. CDR3 coding DNA: TGTGCCAGCAGCCAACCGGGACTGCACAATTCACCCCTCCACTTT.

The chain recombines TRBV11-2 with TRBJ1-1; 7 bases are a match to TRBD1. J gave up 1 base and V 5 bases, and 4 bases lay outside the gene matches. CDR1 is SGHAT, CDR2 FQNNGV, per germline. The CDR3 spans 14 residues. The CDR3 nucleotides are TGTGCCAGCAGCATGGGACAGTCGAACACTGAAGCTTTCTTT. The encoded protein is CASSMGQSNTEAFF.

The chain uses TRBV7-9 and TRBJ2-7; D ambiguous. Germline CDR1 reads SEHNR; CDR2 reads FQNEAQ (reference sequence). The CDR3 covers 14 residues. The ends were cut back, 2 bases at V and 2 bases at J, with 10 bases in the middle. CDR3 loop: CASSLRDNTYEQYF. DNA for the CDR3: TGTGCCAGCAGCTTACGAGACAATACCTACGAGCAGTACTTC.

The chain employs TRBV9 and TRBJ2-5, with TRBD2 matching over 8 bases. The V segment lost 4 bases and the J segment 2 bases; nucleotides outside the gene matches: 7. The germline V gene encodes CDR1 SGDLS and CDR2 YYNGEE. The CDR3 loop spans 15 amino acids. The CDR3 loop reads CASSISGASQETQYF. DNA for the CDR3: TGTGCCAGCAGCATTAGCGGGGCGTCGCAAGAGACCCAGTACTTC.

The V call is TRBV5-4, the J call TRBJ1-2, with D uncertain. V lost 0 bases and J lost 4, with 13 bases in between. The germline gives CDR1 SGHNT, CDR2 YYREEE (reference sequence). CDR3 length: 15 residues. The DNA for the CDR3 is TGTGCCAGCAGCTTGGAATCGCGGGTTACCTATGGCTACACCTTC. This encodes CASSLESRVTYGYTF.

The chain joins TRBV5-1 to TRBJ1-6, with TRBD1 matching over 7 bases. This CDR3 is 16 amino acids long. With 4 bases clipped from V and 11 bases from J, the junction kept 15 bases outside the gene matches. Germline V CDR1 and CDR2: SGHRS, YFSETQ. The CDR3 DNA reads as TGCGCCAGCAGCCCGACAGGGACAGCAGGAGAACCACCCCTCCACTTT. Protein sequence: CASSPTGTAGEPPLHF.

The V gene is TRBV30, the J gene TRBJ1-2; D gene unclear. V dropped 3 bases and J dropped 0 bases, with 11 bases sitting between them. CDR3 size: 14 residues. Germline values: CDR1 GTSNPN, CDR2 SVGIG (reference sequence). CDR3 nucleotides: TGTGCCTGGAGACTCCGGTCCTCTAACTATGGCTACACCTTC. The encoded protein is CAWRLRSSNYGYTF.

J is TRBJ1-2 and V is TRBV30; no reliable D call. The CDR3 loop spans 14 amino acids. V was pared by 4 bases and J by 4 bases, with 16 bases between. Germline-derived CDR1 and CDR2 are GTSNPN and SVGIG (reference sequence). DNA of the CDR3: TGTGCCTGGATCCCGAGGCCCAGTGGCTATGGCTACACCTTC. This gives the protein CAWIPRPSGYGYTF.

CDR3 residues: CASSRDRVFGNQETQYF. CDR3 in DNA: TGTGCCAGCAGCCGGGACAGGGTTTTCGGGAACCAAGAGACCCAGTACTTC. This chain joins TRBV7-3 and TRBJ2-5; TRBD1 aligns across 9 bases. J lost 0 bases, V lost 5 bases, and 10 bases had no gene match. This CDR3 spans 17 amino acids. Germline V lookup: CDR1 SGHTA, CDR2 FQGTGA. The full variable domain, rest sourced from reference TRBV7-3 and TRBJ2-5, is GAGVSQTPSNKVTEKGKYVELRCDPISGHTALYWYRQSLGQGPEFLIYFQGTGAADDSGLPNDRFFAVRPEGSVSTLKIQRTERGDSAVYLCASSRDRVFGNQETQYFGPGTRLLVL.

This sequence joins TRBV7-9 and TRBJ2-6; D ambiguous. V gave up 11 bases and J gave up 0 bases, with 17 bases separating them. The CDR3 totals 16 residues. CDR1 and CDR2 (germline): SEHNR, FQNEAQ (reference sequence). The CDR3 DNA sequence: TGTGCCGGCAAAGGCGGTATTTTCTCTGGGGCCAACGTCCTGACTTTC. This encodes CAGKGGIFSGANVLTF.